Listed below are T cell receptor beta chains from one sample, sequenced in a study of blood T cell repertoires in COVID-19. Profiled with immunoSEQ multiplex PCR; TCRdb holds only in-frame clones, not every one. The sample holds just over 200,000 clones, around 86% seen once. The specimen was peripheral blood. These receptors all come from a man older than 75 with acute or convalescent COVID-19. Each CDR3 is given with its conserved first and last residue. The D gene is left open where the match is weak. Not every row has a clone size; where given, it reads once, few, many or a size class.

J gene	D gene	clone size	V gene	CDR3 DNA	CDR3 protein
TRBJ2-5	.	.	TRBV7-2	TGTGCCAGCAGCCTCTCGACTAGTTCGGTCGGGTACTTC	CASSLSTSSVGYF
TRBJ2-4	.	once	TRBV18	TGTGCCAGCTCACCACCCAACAGGGCTGCCAAAAACATTCAGTACTTC	CASSPPNRAAKNIQYF
TRBJ1-6	.	.	TRBV5-1	TGCGCCAGCAGCGACCAGGGGAATTCACCCCTCCACTTT	CASSDQGNSPLHF
TRBJ2-1	.	.	TRBV7-8	TGTGCCAGCAGCTTAGATCAGGGCACCGGTGAGCAGTTCTTC	CASSLDQGTGEQFF
TRBJ1-3	.	.	TRBV6-1	TGTGCCAGCAGTGAGGCCAGCGTAGGAAACACCATATATTTT	CASSEASVGNTIYF
TRBJ2-7	.	.	TRBV5-1	TGCGCCAGCAGCGCCGGAGGGAGTAGCTCCTACGAGCAGTACTTC	CASSAGGSSSYEQYF
TRBJ1-2	.	.	TRBV4-1	TGCGCCAGCAGCCAAGATGTTCCCAGGGCTGGCTACACCTTC	CASSQDVPRAGYTF
TRBJ1-2	.	few	TRBV25-1	TGTGCCAGCAGAGGGACGGGAGCTAACTATGGCTACACCTTC	CASRGTGANYGYTF
TRBJ1-4	.	.	TRBV5-5	TGTGCCAGCAGCCCTGGTGGTACTACAACTAATGAAAAACTGTTTTTT	CASSPGGTTTNEKLFF
TRBJ2-1	.	.	TRBV7-8	TGTGCCAGCAGCTTGGACTGGAGATACAATGAGCAGTTCTTC	CASSLDWRYNEQFF
TRBJ1-2	TRBD1	.	TRBV11-3	TGTGCCATCCTCCGGGTTCGACAGGGTGATGGCTACACCTTC	CAILRVRQGDGYTF
TRBJ2-1	.	.	TRBV2	TGTGCCAGCAGTGAAACATGGACAAAGCAGTTCTTC	CASSETWTKQFF
TRBJ1-2	.	.	TRBV5-1	TGCGCCAGCAGCTTAACGCCGTTTCTAACTGGAGCTAACTATGGCTACACCTTC	CASSLTPFLTGANYGYTF
TRBJ2-1	.	.	TRBV4-3	TGCGCCAGCAGCCAAGATCAGGCCTCCTACAATGAGCAGTTCTTC	CASSQDQASYNEQFF
TRBJ2-7	TRBD1	.	TRBV6-5	TGTGCCAGCAGTTACTTAGACAGGGCCAGGGGCGAGCAGTACTTC	CASSYLDRARGEQYF
TRBJ1-5	.	.	TRBV6-6	TGTGCCAGCAGTTACGAGGGCTGGGGCAATCAGCCCCAGCATTTT	CASSYEGWGNQPQHF
TRBJ1-2	.	.	TRBV19	TGTGCCAGTAGTATAGATCCAGGTCTCTATGGCTACACCTTC	CASSIDPGLYGYTF
TRBJ1-2	TRBD1	.	TRBV18	TGTGCCAGCTCACCACAGGGGGCCTACTATGGCTACACCTTC	CASSPQGAYYGYTF
TRBJ1-1	TRBD1	.	TRBV6-4	TGTGCCAGCAGTGCCGGGGCAGGGGGGAACACTGAAGCTTTCTTT	CASSAGAGGNTEAFF
TRBJ2-3	.	.	TRBV3-1/TRBV3-2	TGTGCCAGCAGCCTAGCCCAGGGGGGCAGGGATACGCAGTATTTT	CASSLAQGGRDTQYF
TRBJ2-1	.	.	TRBV29-1	TGCAGCGTTGCTACCGTGGGAGGAGGTGGCAATGAGCAGTTCTTC	CSVATVGGGGNEQFF
TRBJ2-1	TRBD2	few	TRBV7-2	TGTGCCAGCAGCCCTGGGACTAGCTCGTACACTGAGCAGTTCTTC	CASSPGTSSYTEQFF
TRBJ1-2	.	.	TRBV19	TGTGCCAGTAGTGGAGACAGTTCCACTAACTATGGCTACACCTTC	CASSGDSSTNYGYTF
TRBJ2-2	TRBD1	.	TRBV11-2	TGTGCCAGCAGCCCGGGACAGGGGATCGGAACCGGGGAGCTGTTTTTT	CASSPGQGIGTGELFF
TRBJ1-3	.	.	TRBV12-3/TRBV12-4	TGTGCCAGCAGGTCCTCGGGAAACACCATATATTTT	CASRSSGNTIYF
TRBJ2-5	TRBD2	.	TRBV27	TGTGCCAGCTCCCCGGGAGGGAACTTGGGGACCCAGTACTTC	CASSPGGNLGTQYF
TRBJ2-3	TRBD2	once	TRBV28	TGTGCCAGCAGTACTAGCGGGAGTGGCACAGATACGCAGTATTTT	CASSTSGSGTDTQYF
TRBJ2-5	TRBD1	.	TRBV5-6	TGTGCCAGCAGCTTGGAAGGGGGCGCCGTGACCCAGTACTTC	CASSLEGGAVTQYF
TRBJ1-6	.	.	TRBV7-9	TGTGCCAGCAGGCAGGAGGGGTCCTATAATTCACCCCTCCACTTT	CASRQEGSYNSPLHF
TRBJ1-2	.	few	TRBV6-5	TGTGCCAGCAGTAAACGGGTCCCTAACTATGGCTACACCTTC	CASSKRVPNYGYTF
TRBJ1-4	.	once	TRBV19	TGTGCCAGTAGTTTCGTGGAAAAACTGTTTTTT	CASSFVEKLFF
TRBJ1-2	.	.	TRBV30	TGTGCCTGGAGAGGTGGGTCAGACCCAGCTGGAGGCTATGGCTACACCTTC	CAWRGGSDPAGGYGYTF
TRBJ2-7	.	once	TRBV29-1	TGCAGCGCCCTTCTGAGAGCGACCTACGAGCAGTACTTC	CSALLRATYEQYF
TRBJ2-5	TRBD2	few	TRBV5-1	TGCGCCAGCAGACGACTAGCGGGAGGCGAGACCCAGTACTTC	CASRRLAGGETQYF
TRBJ1-1	TRBD1	.	TRBV7-9	TGTGCCAGCAGCATTCCTCCCTCGGGACAGTTCAAGACTGAAGCTTTCTTT	CASSIPPSGQFKTEAFF
TRBJ2-1	TRBD2	few	TRBV7-9	TGTGCCAGCAGCTTAGGGGCCGGGGGGATTGCTGAGCAGTTCTTC	CASSLGAGGIAEQFF
TRBJ2-3	TRBD2	.	TRBV6-2/TRBV6-3	TGTGCCAGCAGTTACGTGGGAGGGACAGATACGCAGTATTTT	CASSYVGGTDTQYF
TRBJ1-6	TRBD1	.	TRBV30	TGTGCCTGGACCCTCTCGACAGGGGGCAACTCACCCCTCCACTTT	CAWTLSTGGNSPLHF
TRBJ1-2	.	.	TRBV30	TGTGCCTGGAGTGGATCCGGGTTTAATGGCTACACCTTC	CAWSGSGFNGYTF
TRBJ1-1	.	.	TRBV5-1	TGCGCCAGCAGCTTGGGTTTACAGCGGGACACTGAAGCTTTCTTT	CASSLGLQRDTEAFF
TRBJ1-5	TRBD1	once	TRBV28	TGTGCCAGCAGTTTAAACCAGGGGGAATTTTTGGCGAGCAATCAGCCCCAGCATTTT	CASSLNQGEFLASNQPQHF
TRBJ1-3	.	.	TRBV5-5	TGTGCCAGCACCCTGGAGGGAGGATTTCTCTCTGGAAACACCATATATTTT	CASTLEGGFLSGNTIYF
TRBJ1-4	.	.	TRBV19	TGTGCCAGTAGTTTTGGGACACGTGAAAAACTGTTTTTT	CASSFGTREKLFF
TRBJ1-2	.	.	TRBV18	TGTGCCAGCTCACCCACCGAGGGGGTTGCCTACACCTTC	CASSPTEGVAYTF
TRBJ2-7	TRBD1	.	TRBV18	TGTGCCAGCTCGCCTGGGACAGGGGGTGAGCAGTACTTC	CASSPGTGGEQYF
TRBJ1-6	TRBD1	.	TRBV10-3	TGTGCCATCAGTGAGACCGGGACAGTATCCCTGGTCACCCTCCACTTT	CAISETGTVSLVTLHF
TRBJ2-2	TRBD2	once	TRBV9	TGTGCCAGCAGCGACGGGACCGCACTAGCGAGTTACACCGGGGAGCTGTTTTTT	CASSDGTALASYTGELFF
TRBJ2-1	TRBD2	.	TRBV4-1	TGCGCCAGCAGCCAAGAGAGGGCGGGAGGTCGGGATGGGCAGTTCTTC	CASSQERAGGRDGQFF
TRBJ1-1	.	.	TRBV24-1	TGTGCCACCAGTGCAACAGCTTACACTGAAGCTTTCTTT	CATSATAYTEAFF
TRBJ2-1	.	.	TRBV5-6	TGTGCCAGCAGCCCGCTCGACAGAGACTCCTACAATGAGCAGTTCTTC	CASSPLDRDSYNEQFF
TRBJ2-5	.	.	TRBV11-2	TGTGCCAGCAGCTTAATGCGGTCGAGGTTAGAGACCCAGTACTTC	CASSLMRSRLETQYF
TRBJ2-1	TRBD2	.	TRBV18	TGTGCCAGCTCACCACGAGGACTAGCAACCTACAATGAGCAGTTCTTC	CASSPRGLATYNEQFF
TRBJ2-2	.	.	TRBV18	TGTGCCAGCTCACCACCTTCGGGGAACACCGGGGAGCTGTTTTTT	CASSPPSGNTGELFF
TRBJ2-7	.	.	TRBV5-8	TGTGCCAGCAGGTCACAGCCTCTCCTATCCCACGAGCAGTACTTC	CASRSQPLLSHEQYF
TRBJ2-7	.	.	TRBV3-1/TRBV3-2	TGTGCCAGCAGCCCGGGACTGGGGAGATACGAGCAGTACTTC	CASSPGLGRYEQYF
TRBJ1-1	.	.	TRBV27	TGTGCCAGCAGTCCGGCTGGGACACCGAACACTGAAGCTTTCTTT	CASSPAGTPNTEAFF
TRBJ2-1	.	.	TRBV19	TGTGCCAGTACCGGGGGTGGGACAGCCGATGAGCAGTTCTTC	CASTGGGTADEQFF
TRBJ2-2	TRBD1	.	TRBV19	TGTGCCAGTAGTCTCTTGACAGGGGTGAACACCGGGGAGCTGTTTTTT	CASSLLTGVNTGELFF
TRBJ1-5	.	.	TRBV6-2/TRBV6-3	TGTGCCAGCAGTGTGGACAGCAACAATCAGCCCCAGCATTTT	CASSVDSNNQPQHF